What follows are 20 T cell receptor beta chains derived from one specimen sequenced in a study of blood T cell repertoires in COVID-19. The data were produced by immunoSEQ multiplex PCR, yet TCRdb's version contains in-frame clones alone and is incomplete. Of fewer than 250,000 clones listed, approximately 80% were seen once; the top ten hold less than 8%. The material sequenced was PBMCs or T cells enriched from blood (not recorded which). Receptors were obtained from a woman aged 40 to 49 with acute COVID-19.

The rearrangement links TRBV2 to TRBJ1-4; D perhaps matches TRBD1 (6 bases). CDR1 is SNHLY and CDR2 is FYNNEI in the germline V gene. The CDR3 totals 15 residues. V was clipped by 7 bases and J by 5 bases, with 17 bases between them. CDR3 region: CASNDPGQSNEKLFF. The CDR3 DNA reads TGTGCCAGCAACGACCCTGGACAGTCCAATGAAAAACTGTTTTTT. The whole variable domain, filled in from reference TRBV2 and TRBJ1-4, reads EPEVTQTPSHQVTQMGQEVILRCVPISNHLYFYWYRQILGQKVEFLVSFYNNEISEKSEIFDDQFSVERPDGSNFTLKIRSTKLEDSAMYFCASNDPGQSNEKLFFGSGTQLSVL.

V is TRBV6-6 and J is TRBJ1-2; possible D gene TRBD1, 5 bases. The germline V gene has CDR1 MNHNY and CDR2 SVGAGI (reference sequence). With 5 bases removed from V and 0 bases from J, the gap between germline ends came to 10 bases. CDR3 size: 14 residues. This chain's CDR3 is CASSTQTANYGYTF. CDR3 coding DNA: TGTGCCAGCAGTACCCAGACAGCTAACTATGGCTACACCTTC.

The chain is built from TRBV18 and TRBJ2-3; 10 bases fit TRBD1. The CDR3 spans 15 residues. The germline CDR1 and CDR2 sequences are KGHSH and LQKENI. The ends lost 2 bases at V and 2 bases at J; junction bases unmatched: 1. The DNA for the CDR3 is TGTGCCAGCTCACCAGGACAGGGGGACACAGATACGCAGTATTTT. It codes for CASSPGQGDTDTQYF.

V gene TRBV3-1 (or the pseudogene TRBV3-2) combines with J gene TRBJ2-2, with a tentative D call TRBD1 (6 bases). V lost 1 base and J lost 3, with 9 bases in between. This CDR3 contains 15 residues. Germline V gives CDR1 LGHDT, CDR2 YNNKEL (reference sequence). This CDR3 reads CASSQAGEYTGELFF. CDR3 nucleotide sequence: TGTGCCAGCAGCCAAGCAGGGGAGTACACCGGGGAGCTGTTTTTT.

The rearrangement joins TRBV2 to TRBJ1-4, with D possibly matching TRBD1 (6 bases). Per germline, CDR1 SNHLY and CDR2 FYNNEI. CDR3 length: 15 amino acids. V dropped 5 bases and J dropped 4 bases, with 14 bases sitting between them. The CDR3 region is CASSNGQSDNEKLFF. The CDR3 region has the DNA TGTGCCAGCAGTAACGGACAGTCCGATAATGAAAAACTGTTTTTT.

The gene calls are TRBV21-1 and TRBJ2-2; no check of the table's D call, TRBD2, against the DNA was made. TRBV21-1 has pseudogene status. The CDR3 runs 16 residues. Here the CDR3 DNA reads TGTGCCAGCAGCCATCTGGAGGGCGGGTACACCGGGGAGCTGTTTTTT. Protein sequence: CASSHLEGGYTGELFF.

This clone appeared once. The chain uses TRBV28 and TRBJ1-6, with TRBD1 as a possible D gene (6 bases). Per germline, CDR1 MDHEN and CDR2 SYDVKM. V lost 2 bases to trimming and J lost 7 bases, with 15 bases between them. This CDR3 comprises 16 residues. The CDR3 nucleotides read TGTGCCAGCAGTTTAGTTTCAGGGGTGAAAAATTCACCCCTCCACTTT. Translated: CASSLVSGVKNSPLHF. Full variable domain (outside the CDR3, taken from reference TRBV28 and TRBJ1-6): DVKVTQSSRYLVKRTGEKVFLECVQDMDHENMFWYRQDPGLGLRLIYFSYDVKMKEKGDIPEGYSVSREKKERFSLILESASTNQTSMYLCASSLVSGVKNSPLHFGNGTRLTVT.

The chain carries TRBV19 and TRBJ1-1; D is ambiguous. In germline, CDR1 is LNHDA, CDR2 SQIVND (reference sequence). This CDR3 has 14 amino acids. V lost 1 base, J lost 1 base, and 7 bases lay in between. CDR3 in DNA: TGTGCCAGTAGTATAGGAAACGGGAACACTGAAGCTTTCTTT. It specifies CASSIGNGNTEAFF.

This chain connects TRBV14 to TRBJ2-7; D is possibly TRBD2 (5 bases). The CDR3 covers 14 residues. Trimming took off 1 base at V and 1 base at J, with 8 bases between the two ends. Germline V CDR1 and CDR2: SGHDN, FVKESK. This CDR3 is CASSQGGWSYEQYF. CDR3 coding DNA: TGTGCCAGCAGCCAAGGAGGGTGGTCCTACGAGCAGTACTTC.

The chain recombines TRBV6-2 or TRBV6-3 with TRBJ2-1, with 8 bases matching TRBD1. This CDR3 contains 14 residues. V shed 2 bases and J 7 bases; nucleotides not matched to a gene: 4. CDR1 MNHEY and CDR2 SVGEGT come from the germline V gene. For the CDR3, the DNA is TGTGCCAGCAGTTACGGGACAGGCTGGAATGAGCAGTTCTTC. Encoded protein: CASSYGTGWNEQFF.

This clone was detected ten times or more. The chain employs TRBV29-1 and TRBJ1-3; 7 bases map to TRBD1. Germline V gene lookup returns CDR1 SQVTM and CDR2 ANQGSEA. There are 12 residues in the CDR3. The V gene end was trimmed by 6 bases and the J gene end by 7 bases; junction bases not matched to a gene: 6. The CDR3 loop is CSVSDRANTIYF. In nucleotides, the CDR3 is TGCAGCGTCTCCGACAGGGCTAACACCATATATTTT.

This chain joins TRBV29-1 and TRBJ1-1, with 7 positions matching TRBD1. J lost 10 bases, V lost 6 bases, and 8 bases had no gene match. CDR1 SQVTM and CDR2 ANQGSEA come from the germline V gene. The CDR3 is 11 residues long. CDR3 sequence (DNA): TGCAGCGTGCGGGACAGCAACTCAGCTTTCTTT. It yields the protein CSVRDSNSAFF.

This chain joins TRBV24-1 and TRBJ2-7, with 7 bases aligning to TRBD2. From germline, CDR1 is KGHDR and CDR2 SFDVKD. The CDR3 sequence is 13 residues long. Trimming cost V 5 bases and J 3 bases; bases outside gene matches: 3. The CDR3: CATSGGSNYEQYF. DNA for the CDR3: TGTGCCACCAGTGGCGGGAGCAACTACGAGCAGTACTTC.

The gene calls are TRBV6-4 and TRBJ1-2; 7 nucleotides agree with TRBD1. The length of the CDR3 is 16 residues. Germline CDR1 is MRHNA and CDR2 is SNTAGT. V was clipped by 4 bases and J by 4 bases; unmatched bases: 12. CDR3 protein: CASSVGSGGLAYGYTF. The CDR3 coding sequence is TGTGCCAGCAGTGTAGGGTCAGGGGGGCTCGCCTATGGCTACACCTTC.

The V and J genes are TRBV4-2 and TRBJ2-1; TRBD2 matches 13 bases. Germline V gives CDR1 LGHNA, CDR2 YNFKEQ. V shed 4 bases, J shed 1 base, and the junction held 13 bases outside the gene matches. The CDR3 length is 20 residues. In nucleotides, the CDR3 is TGTGCCAGCAGCCTTAGGACTAGCGGGAGTGTGAGCGGTTCCTACAATGAGCAGTTCTTC. Its protein is CASSLRTSGSVSGSYNEQFF.

This rearrangement joins TRBV9 to TRBJ1-2; 12 bases are a match to TRBD1. The ends lost 0 bases at V and 5 bases at J; junction bases unmatched: 2. The CDR3 has 15 residues. The germline CDR1 and CDR2 sequences are SGDLS and YYNGEE. The CDR3 reads CASSVEGQGAYGYTF. The DNA of the CDR3 is TGTGCCAGCAGCGTAGAGGGACAGGGGGCTTATGGCTACACCTTC.

This rearrangement joins TRBV25-1 to TRBJ1-5, with D unresolved. V lost 5 bases and J 1 base, leaving 12 bases between the germline ends. Germline V CDR1 and CDR2: MGHDK, SYGVNS. The CDR3 extends over 15 amino acids. The CDR3 sequence is CASSPSLDSNQPQHF. The DNA for the CDR3 is TGTGCCAGCAGTCCCTCCCTAGACAGCAATCAGCCCCAGCATTTT.

This chain joins TRBV9 and TRBJ1-1, with unresolved D. There are 18 residues in the CDR3. Germline-derived CDR1 and CDR2 are SGDLS and YYNGEE. Trimming stripped 0 bases from V and 6 bases from J, with 24 bases between. Here the CDR3 reads CASSVESRSPLVVSEAFF. CDR3 nucleotide sequence: TGTGCCAGCAGCGTAGAGTCGCGGTCCCCCCTAGTGGTCTCTGAAGCTTTCTTT.

Comments on this clone: Other nucleotide sequences in the sample specify the same CDR3. The rearrangement joins TRBV6-5 to TRBJ1-1, with D maybe TRBD1 (5 bases). The CDR3 sequence is 12 residues long. The germline V and J ends were trimmed by 5 bases and 5 bases, with 9 bases remaining between them. CDR1 MNHEY and CDR2 SVGAGI come from the germline V gene. CDR3 residues: CASSRGETEAFF. The CDR3 region has the DNA TGTGCCAGCAGTCGGGGGGAAACTGAAGCTTTCTTT.

The V call is TRBV30, the J call TRBJ2-3; D unclear. CDR1 is GTSNPN and CDR2 is SVGIG in the germline V gene (reference sequence). This CDR3 region has 14 residues. The V end lost 1 base, the J end lost 1 base, and 9 bases lay between the germline ends. The CDR3 is CAWSGVGGTDTQYF. The CDR3 nucleotides are TGTGCCTGGAGTGGGGTGGGCGGCACAGATACGCAGTATTTT.